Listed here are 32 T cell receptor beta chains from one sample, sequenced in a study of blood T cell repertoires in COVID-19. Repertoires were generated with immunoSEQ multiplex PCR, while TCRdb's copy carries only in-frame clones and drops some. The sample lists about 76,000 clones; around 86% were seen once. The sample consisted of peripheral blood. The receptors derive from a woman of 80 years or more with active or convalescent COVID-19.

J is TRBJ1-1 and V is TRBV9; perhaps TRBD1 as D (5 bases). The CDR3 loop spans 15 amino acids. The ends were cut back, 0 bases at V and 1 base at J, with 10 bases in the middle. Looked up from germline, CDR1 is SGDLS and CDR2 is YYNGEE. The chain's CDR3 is CASSVELGENTEAFF. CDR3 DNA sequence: TGTGCCAGCAGCGTAGAATTAGGGGAGAACACTGAAGCTTTCTTT.

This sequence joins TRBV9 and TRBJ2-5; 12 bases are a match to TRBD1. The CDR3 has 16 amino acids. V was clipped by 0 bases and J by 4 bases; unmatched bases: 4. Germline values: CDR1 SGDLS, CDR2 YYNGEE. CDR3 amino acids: CASSVAGQGAGETQYF. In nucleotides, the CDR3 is TGTGCCAGCAGCGTAGCGGGACAGGGGGCGGGAGAGACCCAGTACTTC. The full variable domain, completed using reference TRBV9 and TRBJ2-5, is DSGVTQTPKHLITATGQRVTLRCSPRSGDLSVYWYQQSLDQGLQFLIQYYNGEERAKGNILERFSAQQFPDLHSELNLSSLELGDSALYFCASSVAGQGAGETQYFGPGTRLLVL.

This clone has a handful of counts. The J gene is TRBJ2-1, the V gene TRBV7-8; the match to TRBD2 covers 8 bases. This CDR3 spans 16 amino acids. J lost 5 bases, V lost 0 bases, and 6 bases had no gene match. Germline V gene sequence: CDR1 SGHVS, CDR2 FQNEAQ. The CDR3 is CASSLARGGAHNEQFF. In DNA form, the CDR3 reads TGTGCCAGCAGCTTAGCCCGGGGGGGCGCCCACAATGAGCAGTTCTTC.

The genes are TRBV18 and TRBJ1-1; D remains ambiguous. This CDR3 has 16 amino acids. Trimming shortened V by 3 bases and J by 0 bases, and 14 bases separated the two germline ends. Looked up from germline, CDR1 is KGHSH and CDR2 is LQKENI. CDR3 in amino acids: CASSPQREQMNTEAFF. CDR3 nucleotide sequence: TGTGCCAGCTCACCGCAGCGGGAGCAGATGAACACTGAAGCTTTCTTT.

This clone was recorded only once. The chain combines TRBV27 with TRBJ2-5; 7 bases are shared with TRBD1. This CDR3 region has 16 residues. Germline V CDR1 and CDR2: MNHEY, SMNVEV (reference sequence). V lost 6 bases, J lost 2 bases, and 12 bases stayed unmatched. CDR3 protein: CASRRGDGTVQETQYF. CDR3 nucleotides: TGTGCCAGCAGGAGGGGAGATGGGACAGTACAAGAGACCCAGTACTTC.

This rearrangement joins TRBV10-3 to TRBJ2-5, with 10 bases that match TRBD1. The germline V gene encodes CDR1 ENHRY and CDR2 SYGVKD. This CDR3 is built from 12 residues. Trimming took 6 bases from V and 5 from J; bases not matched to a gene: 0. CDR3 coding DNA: TGTGCCATCAGGGGACAGGGGGAGACCCAGTACTTC. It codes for CAIRGQGETQYF.

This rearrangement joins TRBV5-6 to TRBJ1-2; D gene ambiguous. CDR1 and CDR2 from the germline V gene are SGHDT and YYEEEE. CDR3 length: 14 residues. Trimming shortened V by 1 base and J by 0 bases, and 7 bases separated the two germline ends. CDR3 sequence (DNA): TGTGCCAGCAGCTTGCAGACACCTAACTATGGCTACACCTTC. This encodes CASSLQTPNYGYTF.

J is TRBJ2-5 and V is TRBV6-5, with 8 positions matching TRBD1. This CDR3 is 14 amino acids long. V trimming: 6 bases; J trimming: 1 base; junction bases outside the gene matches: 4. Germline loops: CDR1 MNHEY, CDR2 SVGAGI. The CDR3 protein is CASRRTGGQETQYF. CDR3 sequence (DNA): TGTGCCAGCAGAAGAACAGGGGGCCAAGAGACCCAGTACTTC.

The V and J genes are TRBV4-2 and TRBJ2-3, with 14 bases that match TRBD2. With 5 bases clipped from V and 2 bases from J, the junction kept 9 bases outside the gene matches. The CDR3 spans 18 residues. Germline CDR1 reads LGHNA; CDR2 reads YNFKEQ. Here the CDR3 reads CASSSTSGGAGPTDTQYF. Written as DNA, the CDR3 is TGTGCCAGCAGCTCGACTAGCGGGGGGGCCGGCCCCACAGATACGCAGTATTTT.

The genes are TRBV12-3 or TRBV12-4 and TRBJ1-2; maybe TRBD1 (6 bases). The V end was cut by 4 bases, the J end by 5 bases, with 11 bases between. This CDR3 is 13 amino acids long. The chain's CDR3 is CASSYGTGYGYTF. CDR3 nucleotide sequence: TGTGCCAGCAGTTACGGCACAGGGTATGGCTACACCTTC.

The CDR3 DNA follows: TGTGCCAGCAAAGTTCGGGGCACAGATACGCAGTATTTT. It translates to CASKVRGTDTQYF. The chain recombines TRBV5-8 with TRBJ2-3; D is ambiguous. Trimming took 6 bases from V and 1 from J, leaving 9 bases between them. The germline CDR1 and CDR2 sequences are SGHTS and YDEGEE. The CDR3 contains 13 residues. Variable domain in full (rest from reference TRBV5-8 and TRBJ2-3): EAGVTQSPTHLIKTRGQQATLRCSPISGHTSVYWYQQALGLGLQFLLWYDEGEERNRGNFPPRFSGRQFPNYSSELNVNALELEDSALYLCASKVRGTDTQYFGPGTRLTVL.

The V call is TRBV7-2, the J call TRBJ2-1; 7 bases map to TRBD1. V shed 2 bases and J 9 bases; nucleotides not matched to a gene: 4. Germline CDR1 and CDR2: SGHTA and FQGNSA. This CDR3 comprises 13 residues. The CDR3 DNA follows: TGTGCCAGCAGCTTAAGGGGGCAGATTGAGCAGTTCTTC. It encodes CASSLRGQIEQFF.

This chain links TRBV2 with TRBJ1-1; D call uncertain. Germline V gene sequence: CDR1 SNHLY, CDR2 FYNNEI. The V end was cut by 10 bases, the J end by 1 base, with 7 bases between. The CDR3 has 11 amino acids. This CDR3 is CANRQNTEAFF. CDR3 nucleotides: TGTGCCAATCGACAGAACACTGAAGCTTTCTTT.

CDR3 in DNA: TGTGCCAGCAGTACGGAGGCAGCCTATAATTCACCCCTCCACTTT. Residues: CASSTEAAYNSPLHF. The genes are TRBV2 and TRBJ1-6; D uncertain. This CDR3 comprises 15 residues. Germline CDR1 and CDR2: SNHLY and FYNNEI. Trimming removed 5 bases from V and 2 bases from J, with 10 bases in between.

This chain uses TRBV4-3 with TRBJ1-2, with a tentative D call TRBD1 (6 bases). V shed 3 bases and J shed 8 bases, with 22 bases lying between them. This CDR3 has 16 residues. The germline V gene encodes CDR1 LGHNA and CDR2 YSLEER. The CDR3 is CASSQDRGGRARGYTF. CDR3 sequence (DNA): TGCGCCAGCAGCCAGGATAGAGGGGGTCGAGCACGGGGCTACACCTTC.

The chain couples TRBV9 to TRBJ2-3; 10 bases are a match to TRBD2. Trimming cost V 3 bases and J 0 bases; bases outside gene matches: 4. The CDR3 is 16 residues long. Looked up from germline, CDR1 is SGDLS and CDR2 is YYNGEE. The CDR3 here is CASSERGGTSTDTQYF. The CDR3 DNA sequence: TGTGCCAGCAGCGAGCGGGGGGGTACTAGCACAGATACGCAGTATTTT.

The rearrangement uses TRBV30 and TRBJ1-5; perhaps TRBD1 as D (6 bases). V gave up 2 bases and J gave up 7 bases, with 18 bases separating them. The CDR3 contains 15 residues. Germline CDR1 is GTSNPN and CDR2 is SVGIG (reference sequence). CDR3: CAWSKGGTFNQPQHF. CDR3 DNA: TGTGCCTGGAGTAAGGGAGGGACATTCAACCAGCCCCAGCATTTT.

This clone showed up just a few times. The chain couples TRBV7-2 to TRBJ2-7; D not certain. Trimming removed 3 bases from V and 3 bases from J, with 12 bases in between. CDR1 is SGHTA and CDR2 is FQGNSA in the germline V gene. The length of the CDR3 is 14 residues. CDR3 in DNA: TGTGCCAGCAGCTTTCGTGAACATTTCTACGAGCAGTACTTC. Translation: CASSFREHFYEQYF.

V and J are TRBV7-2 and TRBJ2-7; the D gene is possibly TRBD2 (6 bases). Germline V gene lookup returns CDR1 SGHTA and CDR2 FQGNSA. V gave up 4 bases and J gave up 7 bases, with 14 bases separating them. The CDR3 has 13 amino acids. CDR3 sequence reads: CASSSVVGGEQYF. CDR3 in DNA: TGTGCCAGCAGCTCTGTCGTGGGGGGAGAGCAGTACTTC. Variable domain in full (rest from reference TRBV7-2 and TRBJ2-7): GAGVSQSPSNKVTEKGKDVELRCDPISGHTALYWYRQSLGQGLEFLIYFQGNSAPDKSGLPSDRFSAERTGGSVSTLTIQRTQQEDSAVYLCASSSVVGGEQYFGPGTRLTVT.

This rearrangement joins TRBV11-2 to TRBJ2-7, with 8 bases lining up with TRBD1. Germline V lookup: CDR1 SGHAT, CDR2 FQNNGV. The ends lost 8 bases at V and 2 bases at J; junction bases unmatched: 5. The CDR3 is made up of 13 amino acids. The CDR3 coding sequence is TGTGCCAGCGGGACAGGCTTGACCTACGAGCAGTACTTC. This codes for CASGTGLTYEQYF.

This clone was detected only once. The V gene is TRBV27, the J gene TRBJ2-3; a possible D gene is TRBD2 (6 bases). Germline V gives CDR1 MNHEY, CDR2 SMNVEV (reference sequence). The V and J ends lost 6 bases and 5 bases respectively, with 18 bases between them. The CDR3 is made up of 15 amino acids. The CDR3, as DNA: TGTGCCAGCAGCCACGGGACTCAGCTTGTAGATACGCAGTATTTT. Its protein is CASSHGTQLVDTQYF.

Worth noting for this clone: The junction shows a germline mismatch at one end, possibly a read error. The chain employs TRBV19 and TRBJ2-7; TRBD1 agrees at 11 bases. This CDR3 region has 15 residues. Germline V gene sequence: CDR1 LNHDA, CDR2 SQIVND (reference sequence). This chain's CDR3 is CASSKAGTGGEEQYF. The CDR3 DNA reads TGTGCCAGCAGTAAGGCCGGGACAGGGGGTGAAGAGCAGTACTTC.

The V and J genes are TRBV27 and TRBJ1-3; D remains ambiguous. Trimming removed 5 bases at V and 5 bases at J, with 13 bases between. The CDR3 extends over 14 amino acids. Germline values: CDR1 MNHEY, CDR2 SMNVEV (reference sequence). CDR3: CASSPDISRNTIYF. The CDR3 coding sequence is TGTGCCAGCAGTCCCGACATATCCCGAAACACCATATATTTT.

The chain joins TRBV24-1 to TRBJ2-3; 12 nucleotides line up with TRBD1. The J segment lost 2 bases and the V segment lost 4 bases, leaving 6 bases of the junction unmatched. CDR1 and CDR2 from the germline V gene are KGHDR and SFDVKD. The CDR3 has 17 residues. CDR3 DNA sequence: TGTGCCACCAGTGAGACCGGGACAGGGGGCTTCACAGATACGCAGTATTTT. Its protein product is CATSETGTGGFTDTQYF.

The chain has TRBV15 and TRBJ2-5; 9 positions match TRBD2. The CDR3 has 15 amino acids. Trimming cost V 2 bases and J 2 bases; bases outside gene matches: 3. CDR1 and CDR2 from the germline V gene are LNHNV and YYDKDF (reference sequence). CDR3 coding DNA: TGTGCCACCAGCAGAAATGCGGGGGGGCAAGAGACCCAGTACTTC. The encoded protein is CATSRNAGGQETQYF.

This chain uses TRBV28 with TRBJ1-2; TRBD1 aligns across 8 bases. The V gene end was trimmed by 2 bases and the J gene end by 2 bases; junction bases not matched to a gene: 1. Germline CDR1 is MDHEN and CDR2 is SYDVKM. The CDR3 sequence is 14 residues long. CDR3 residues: CASSLRQGNYGYTF. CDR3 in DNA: TGTGCCAGCAGTTTAAGACAGGGGAACTATGGCTACACCTTC.

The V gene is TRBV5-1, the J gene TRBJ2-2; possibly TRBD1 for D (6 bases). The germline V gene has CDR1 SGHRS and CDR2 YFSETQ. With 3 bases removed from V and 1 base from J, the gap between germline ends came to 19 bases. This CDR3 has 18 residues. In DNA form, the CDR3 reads TGCGCCAGCAGCTGGCCGGGACAACCGGCTGTGAACACCGGGGAGCTGTTTTTT. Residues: CASSWPGQPAVNTGELFF.

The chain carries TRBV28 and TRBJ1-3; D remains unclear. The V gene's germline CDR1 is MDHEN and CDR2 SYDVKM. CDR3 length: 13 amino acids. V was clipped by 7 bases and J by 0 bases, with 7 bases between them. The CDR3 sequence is CASIRGSGNTIYF. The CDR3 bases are TGTGCCAGCATTCGGGGCTCTGGAAACACCATATATTTT.

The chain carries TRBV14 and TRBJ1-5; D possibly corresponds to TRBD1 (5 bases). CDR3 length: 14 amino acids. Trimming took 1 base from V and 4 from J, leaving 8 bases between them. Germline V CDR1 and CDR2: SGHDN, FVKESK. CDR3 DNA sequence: TGTGCCAGCAGCCAAGTAGGGGTGAATCAGCCCCAGCATTTT. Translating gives CASSQVGVNQPQHF.

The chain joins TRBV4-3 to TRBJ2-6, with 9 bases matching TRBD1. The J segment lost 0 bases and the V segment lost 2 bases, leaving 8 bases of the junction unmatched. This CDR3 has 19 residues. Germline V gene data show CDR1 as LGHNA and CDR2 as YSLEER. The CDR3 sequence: CASSQSPSTGGSGANVLTF. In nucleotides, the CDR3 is TGCGCCAGCAGCCAAAGTCCTTCGACAGGGGGCTCTGGGGCCAACGTCCTGACTTTC.

This CDR3 is CASSATGSSYNSPLHF. CDR3 DNA: TGTGCCAGCAGCGCTACAGGGAGCTCCTATAATTCACCCCTCCACTTT. V is TRBV9 and J is TRBJ1-6; D possibly corresponds to TRBD1 (6 bases). V dropped 3 bases and J dropped 0 bases, with 10 bases sitting between them. CDR3 length: 16 residues. The germline gives CDR1 SGDLS, CDR2 YYNGEE.

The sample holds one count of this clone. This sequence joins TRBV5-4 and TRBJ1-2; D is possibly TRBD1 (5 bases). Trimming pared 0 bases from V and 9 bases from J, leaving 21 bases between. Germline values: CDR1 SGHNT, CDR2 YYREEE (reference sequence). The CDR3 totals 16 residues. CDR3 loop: CASSLGGVVGMFRYTF. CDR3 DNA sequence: TGTGCCAGCAGCTTGGGGGGGGTGGTCGGAATGTTTCGCTACACCTTC.